The clone carrying this TCR beta chain was seen just once. Its antigen is unidentified. The source of the sample is a study of cytomegalovirus exposure and HLA in healthy donors. Study as a whole: An early data release held 70 million to 90 million unique TCRs from HLA-typed donors.

Both 60 Vbeta primers and 13 Jbeta primers went into the PCR. TCRdb's copy holds only in-frame clones and misses some; the assay was immunoSEQ multiplex PCR. The profile covers around 130,000 clones, with over 75% appearing a single time and roughly 0.5% taken by the ten largest. V was clipped by 2 bases and J by 8 bases; unmatched bases: 5. Germline lookup yields CDR1 MNHEY and CDR2 SVGAGI. The CDR3 extends over 13 amino acids. Although they were nominally healthy when sampled, donors likely had unrecorded immune exposures. Study findings and constraints: TRBV6-2, TRBV6-3 and some other V segments were unresolvable in 87-base-pair reads.

Sequencing was performed on PBMCs. This receptor was taken from a woman aged 40 to 49 in good health and CMV-seronegative. The genes are TRBV6-5 and TRBJ1-2; 7 bases fit TRBD1. CDR3: CASSYDRAGGYTF. The CDR3 DNA reads as TGTGCCAGCAGTTACGACAGGGCGGGCGGCTACACCTTC.